The sequence of this TCR beta chain was determined in a study of T cells in Graves' hyperthyroidism and ophthalmopathy. J was trimmed by 6 bases and V by 2 bases; bases with no gene match: 6. Germline V gene data show CDR1 as GTSNPN and CDR2 as SVGIG (reference sequence). The CDR3 totals 14 residues. Researchers took RNA transcripts and amplified the TCR beta CDR3 regions from them. In the first-round RT-PCR of the TCR CDR3, the HTBI primer set was used. Each CDR3 protein gets one entry after TCRdb re-called the multiplex PCR reads with MiXCR. Of under 600,000 distinct CDR3 sequences listed, about a sixth are singletons. Study-wide results and caveats: In blood, most of the thyroid clonotypes expanded above 0.001 were also present. Ophthalmopathy and stable hyperthyroidism were told apart by a 13 V-J model.

Concerning this clonotype: Its antigen remains unknown.

Diagnostic assessment was based on clinical symptoms, serum thyroxine and TRAb, thyroid ultrasound and orbital computed tomography. The clonotype originates from a woman in her thirties or forties with Graves' ophthalmopathy. The sample comprised blood. V gene TRBV30 combines with J gene TRBJ2-4; 8 bases map to TRBD2. Here the CDR3 reads CAWSQGGGSNIQYF. The CDR3 nucleotides read TGTGCCTGGAGTCAAGGCGGGGGGTCAAACATTCAGTACTTC.